This T cell receptor beta chain derives from a study of blood T cell repertoires in COVID-19. Germline assignment: CDR1 ENHRY and CDR2 SYGVKD. CDR3 length equals 17 residues. The V end was cut by 3 bases, the J end by 3 bases, with 18 bases between. Original data processing: Nucleated cell counts were estimated from reference gene primer amplification. Clones were read by immunoSEQ multiplex PCR, and TCRdb kept only the in-frame ones, dropping some. That table gives V, J and clone size, and the DNA gave D and trimming. Of about 260,000 clones detected, just under 90% appear once; the ten largest clones hold 3% to 4.5%.

The sample taken for sequencing was peripheral blood. The source is a woman between 40 and 50 years old with acute or convalescent COVID-19. The V call is TRBV10-3, the J call TRBJ1-5; D perhaps matches TRBD1 (5 bases). CDR3 residues: CAISDWGREGPNQPQHF. As DNA, the CDR3 is TGTGCCATCAGTGACTGGGGGAGGGAAGGTCCCAATCAGCCCCAGCATTTT.